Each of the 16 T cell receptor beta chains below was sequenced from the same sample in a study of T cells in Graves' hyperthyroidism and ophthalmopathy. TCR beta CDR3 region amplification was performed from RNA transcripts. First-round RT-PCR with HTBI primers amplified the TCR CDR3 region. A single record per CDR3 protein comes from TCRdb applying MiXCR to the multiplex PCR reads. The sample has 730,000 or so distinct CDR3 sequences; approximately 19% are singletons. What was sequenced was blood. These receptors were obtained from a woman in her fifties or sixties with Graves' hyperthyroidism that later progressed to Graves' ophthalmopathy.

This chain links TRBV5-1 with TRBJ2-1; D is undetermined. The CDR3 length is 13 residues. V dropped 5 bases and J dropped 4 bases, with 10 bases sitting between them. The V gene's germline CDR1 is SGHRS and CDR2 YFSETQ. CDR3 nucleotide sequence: TGCGCCAGCAGTTACAGTAATTACAATGAGCAGTTCTTC. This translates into CASSYSNYNEQFF.

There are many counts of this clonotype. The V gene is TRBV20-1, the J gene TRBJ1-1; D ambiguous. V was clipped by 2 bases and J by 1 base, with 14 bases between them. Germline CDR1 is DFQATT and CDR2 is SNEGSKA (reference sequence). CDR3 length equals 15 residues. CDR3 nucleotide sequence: TGCAGTGCTAGAAAACCACTAAGGGCGAACACTGAAGCTTTCTTT. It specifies CSARKPLRANTEAFF.

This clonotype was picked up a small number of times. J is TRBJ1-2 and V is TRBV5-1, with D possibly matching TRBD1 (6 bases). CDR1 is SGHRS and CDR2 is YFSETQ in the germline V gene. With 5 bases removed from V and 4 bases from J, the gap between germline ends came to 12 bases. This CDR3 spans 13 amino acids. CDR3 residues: CASSGDNFYGYTF. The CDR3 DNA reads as TGCGCCAGCAGTGGGGACAACTTCTATGGCTACACCTTC.

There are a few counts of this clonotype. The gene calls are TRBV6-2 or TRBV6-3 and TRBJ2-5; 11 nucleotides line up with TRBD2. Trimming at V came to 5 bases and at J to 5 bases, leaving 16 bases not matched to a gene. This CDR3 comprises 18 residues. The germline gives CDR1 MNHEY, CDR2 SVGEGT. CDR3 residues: CASSQGENSGGAWETQYF. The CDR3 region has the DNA TGTGCCAGCAGTCAAGGGGAGAATAGCGGGGGGGCTTGGGAGACCCAGTACTTC.

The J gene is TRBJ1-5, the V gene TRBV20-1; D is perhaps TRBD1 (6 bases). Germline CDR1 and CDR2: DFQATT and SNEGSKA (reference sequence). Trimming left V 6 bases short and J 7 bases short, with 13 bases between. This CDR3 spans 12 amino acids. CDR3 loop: CSARTARQPQHF. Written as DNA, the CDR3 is TGCAGTGCCAGGACAGCTCGCCAGCCCCAGCATTTT.

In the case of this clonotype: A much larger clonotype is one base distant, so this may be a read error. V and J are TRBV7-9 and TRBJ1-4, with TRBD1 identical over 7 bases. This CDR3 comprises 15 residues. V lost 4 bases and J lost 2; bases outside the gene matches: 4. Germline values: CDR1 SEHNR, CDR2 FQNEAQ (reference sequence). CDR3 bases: TGTGCCAGCAGCTCGGGCAGGGGGACTAATGAAAAACTGTTTTTT. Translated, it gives CASSSGRGTNEKLFF. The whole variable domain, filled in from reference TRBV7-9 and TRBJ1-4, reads DTGVSQNPRHKITKRGQNVTFRCDPISEHNRLYWYRQTLGQGPEFLTYFQNEAQLEKSRLLSDRFSAERPKGSFSTLEIQRTEQGDSAMYLCASSSGRGTNEKLFFGSGTQLSVL.

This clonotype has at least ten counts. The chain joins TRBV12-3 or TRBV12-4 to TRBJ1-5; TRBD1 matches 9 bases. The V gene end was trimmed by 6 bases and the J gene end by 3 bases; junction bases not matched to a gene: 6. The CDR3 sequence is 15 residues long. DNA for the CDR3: TGTGCCAGCAGCAGGGACAGGGTTTCCAATCAGCCCCAGCATTTT. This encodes CASSRDRVSNQPQHF.

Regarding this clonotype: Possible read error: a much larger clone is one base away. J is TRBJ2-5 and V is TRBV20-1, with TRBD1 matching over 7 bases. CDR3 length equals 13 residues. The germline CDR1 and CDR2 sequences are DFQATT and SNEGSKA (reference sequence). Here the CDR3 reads CSTRDRVGETQYF. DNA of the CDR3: TGCAGTACTAGAGACAGGGTTGGAGAGACCCAGTACTTC.

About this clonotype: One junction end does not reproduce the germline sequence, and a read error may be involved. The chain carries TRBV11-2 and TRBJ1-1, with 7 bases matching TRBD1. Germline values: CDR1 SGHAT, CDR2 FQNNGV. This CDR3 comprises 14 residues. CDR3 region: CASSPERDSPQALF. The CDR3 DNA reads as TGTGCCAGCAGCCCCGAGAGGGACAGTCCCCAAGCTCTCTTT.

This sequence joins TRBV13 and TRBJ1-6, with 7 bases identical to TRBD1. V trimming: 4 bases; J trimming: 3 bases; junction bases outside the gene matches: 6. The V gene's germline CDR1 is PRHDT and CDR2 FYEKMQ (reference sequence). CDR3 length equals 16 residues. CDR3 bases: TGTGCCAGCAGCTACGACAGGGCAAGCTATAATTCACCCCTCCACTTT. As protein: CASSYDRASYNSPLHF.

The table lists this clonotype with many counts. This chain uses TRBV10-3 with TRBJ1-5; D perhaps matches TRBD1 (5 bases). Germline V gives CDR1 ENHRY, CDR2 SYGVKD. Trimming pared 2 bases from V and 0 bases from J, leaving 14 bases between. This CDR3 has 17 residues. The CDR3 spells CAISERMGQNSNQPQHF. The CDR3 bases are TGTGCCATCAGTGAGAGAATGGGGCAGAATAGCAATCAGCCCCAGCATTTT.

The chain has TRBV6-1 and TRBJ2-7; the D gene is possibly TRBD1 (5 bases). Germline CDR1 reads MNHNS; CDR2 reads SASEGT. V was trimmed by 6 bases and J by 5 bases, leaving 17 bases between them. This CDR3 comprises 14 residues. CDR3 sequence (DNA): TGTGCCAGCAGACCTTGGGGCGCAGTCCACGAGCAGTACTTC. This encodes CASRPWGAVHEQYF.

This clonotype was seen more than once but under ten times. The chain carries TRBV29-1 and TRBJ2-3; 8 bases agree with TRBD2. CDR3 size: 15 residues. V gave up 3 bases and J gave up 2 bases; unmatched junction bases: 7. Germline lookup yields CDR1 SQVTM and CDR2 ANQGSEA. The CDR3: CSVDSVAGNTDTQYF. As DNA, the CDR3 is TGCAGCGTTGATAGTGTAGCGGGGAACACAGATACGCAGTATTTT.

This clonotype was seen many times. CDR3 protein: CASSLSLPSGGTGELFF. The CDR3, as DNA: TGTGCCAGCAGCTTAAGTCTCCCTAGCGGGGGCACCGGGGAGCTGTTTTTT. This sequence joins TRBV11-2 and TRBJ2-2; 10 nucleotides align to TRBD2. The CDR3 runs to 17 residues. Losses at the gene ends were 2 bases for V and 4 bases for J; bases not matched to a gene: 7. Germline-derived CDR1 and CDR2 are SGHAT and FQNNGV.

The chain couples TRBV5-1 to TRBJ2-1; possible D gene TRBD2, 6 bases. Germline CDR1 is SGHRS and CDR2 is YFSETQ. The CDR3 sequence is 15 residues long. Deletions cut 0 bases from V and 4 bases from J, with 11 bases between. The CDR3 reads CASSLVGSGYNEQFF. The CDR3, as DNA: TGCGCCAGCAGCTTGGTAGGTAGCGGTTACAATGAGCAGTTCTTC.

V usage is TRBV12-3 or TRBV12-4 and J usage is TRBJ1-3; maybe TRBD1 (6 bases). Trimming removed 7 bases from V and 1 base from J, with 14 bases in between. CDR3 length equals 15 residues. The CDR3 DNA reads TGTGCCAGCACCCTCGGCAGGGGTTCTGGAAACACCATATATTTT. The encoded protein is CASTLGRGSGNTIYF.